Each of the 11 T cell receptor beta chains below was sequenced from the same sample in a study of CD8 T cells in ankylosing spondylitis. TCRdb re-called the 5' RACE reads with MiXCR, one entry per CDR3 protein. The repertoire has about 140,000 distinct CDR3 sequences, just under 7.5% of them found once; the top ten carry 9.5% to 15%. Sequencing used blood, either unsorted or a sorted T cell fraction (not recorded which). The receptors shown here come from a female donor with ankylosing spondylitis or in good health (not recorded which).

This clonotype was recorded at least ten times. The chain combines TRBV12-3 or TRBV12-4 with TRBJ2-3; TRBD2 matches 10 bases. The CDR3 is 16 amino acids. With 6 bases clipped from V and 0 bases from J, the junction kept 6 bases outside the gene matches. For the CDR3, the DNA is TGTGCCAGCAGGTCTCTAGCGGGGGAGAGCACAGATACGCAGTATTTT. This encodes CASRSLAGESTDTQYF.

This clonotype has at least ten counts. The DNA for the CDR3 is TGTGCCAGCGTTGACGAGATGAAAGATACGCAGTATTTT. Protein sequence: CASVDEMKDTQYF. The rearrangement uses TRBV12-3 or TRBV12-4 and TRBJ2-3; D call uncertain. CDR3 length: 13 amino acids. V was trimmed by 8 bases and J by 5 bases, leaving 14 bases between them.

This chain connects TRBV4-3 to TRBJ2-2; TRBD1 might be the D (5 bases). The CDR3 covers 16 residues. V lost 1 base, J lost 6 bases, and 15 bases lay in between. Germline CDR1 and CDR2: LGHNA and YSLEER. The CDR3 spells CASSQVLSGWAGELFF. The CDR3 DNA is TGCGCCAGCAGCCAAGTGCTGTCAGGGTGGGCCGGGGAGCTGTTTTTT.

This clonotype was recorded many times. J is TRBJ2-3 and V is TRBV27, with TRBD1 as a possible D gene (5 bases). Germline CDR1 reads MNHEY; CDR2 reads SMNVEV (reference sequence). V lost 2 bases to trimming and J lost 1 base, with 10 bases between them. This CDR3 contains 15 residues. In nucleotides, the CDR3 is TGTGCCAGCAGTTTACAGGGTCACGGCACAGATACGCAGTATTTT. Protein product: CASSLQGHGTDTQYF.

This clonotype was seen at least ten times. This chain uses TRBV4-3 with TRBJ1-2; perhaps TRBD1 as D (5 bases). Trimming took off 1 base at V and 2 bases at J, with 14 bases between the two ends. The CDR3 is 16 amino acids. Germline CDR1 is LGHNA and CDR2 is YSLEER. In DNA, the CDR3 is TGCGCCAGCAGCCAAGCCCACTCGCAGGGCAACTATGGCTACACCTTC. This encodes CASSQAHSQGNYGYTF.

This clonotype was detected many times. The V and J genes are TRBV29-1 and TRBJ1-1; no reliable D call. Germline V lookup: CDR1 SQVTM, CDR2 ANQGSEA. The V and J ends lost 4 bases and 0 bases respectively, with 3 bases between them. This CDR3 is built from 11 residues. The CDR3 here is CSVGLNTEAFF. The CDR3 nucleotides are TGCAGCGTTGGGCTGAACACTGAAGCTTTCTTT.

The J gene is TRBJ1-5, the V gene TRBV30, with 8 bases lining up with TRBD1. The V segment lost 5 bases and the J segment 2 bases; nucleotides outside the gene matches: 2. Germline CDR1 and CDR2: GTSNPN and SVGIG (reference sequence). The length of the CDR3 is 13 residues. The CDR3 DNA reads as TGTGCCTGGTCGGACAGGGGCAATCAGCCCCAGCATTTT. Amino acids: CAWSDRGNQPQHF.

This clonotype was observed many times. This rearrangement joins TRBV5-1 to TRBJ2-1; 9 bases map to TRBD2. Trimming took 4 bases from V and 9 from J; bases not matched to a gene: 8. CDR1 and CDR2 (germline): SGHRS, YFSETQ. The CDR3 spans 14 residues. The CDR3 sequence: CASSEMTAGGEQFF. In DNA form, the CDR3 reads TGCGCCAGCAGCGAGATGACAGCGGGGGGTGAGCAGTTCTTC. Together with reference TRBV5-1 and TRBJ2-1, the CDR3 gives the full variable domain: KAGVTQTPRYLIKTRGQQVTLSCSPISGHRSVSWYQQTPGQGLQFLFEYFSETQRNKGNFPGRFSGRQFSNSRSEMNVSTLELGDSALYLCASSEMTAGGEQFFGPGTRLTVL.

This clonotype was seen at least ten times. The CDR3 spells CASSFGQGQTNEKLFF. The CDR3 DNA reads TGTGCCAGCAGCTTCGGACAGGGTCAGACTAATGAAAAACTGTTTTTT. This sequence joins TRBV7-9 and TRBJ1-4, with 8 bases aligning to TRBD1. The J segment lost 2 bases and the V segment lost 3 bases, leaving 5 bases of the junction unmatched. CDR3 length: 16 residues. Germline V gives CDR1 SEHNR, CDR2 FQNEAQ (reference sequence).

This clonotype was seen ten or more times. The chain employs TRBV10-3 and TRBJ2-2, with 7 bases aligning to TRBD1. Germline lookup yields CDR1 ENHRY and CDR2 SYGVKD. Trimming cost V 6 bases and J 5 bases; bases outside gene matches: 6. The CDR3 has 14 amino acids. CDR3 sequence: CAIRGTADTGELFF. The CDR3 nucleotides read TGTGCCATCAGGGGGACAGCCGATACCGGGGAGCTGTTTTTT.

This clonotype was seen repeatedly, ten times or more. V is TRBV28 and J is TRBJ2-4; 7 bases line up with TRBD1. From germline, CDR1 is MDHEN and CDR2 SYDVKM. The trim removed 5 bases at V and 0 bases at J, leaving 10 bases unmatched. The length of the CDR3 is 17 residues. CDR3 loop: CASSLAGTALAKNIQYF. The CDR3 DNA sequence: TGTGCCAGCAGTCTAGCCGGGACAGCACTAGCCAAAAACATTCAGTACTTC.